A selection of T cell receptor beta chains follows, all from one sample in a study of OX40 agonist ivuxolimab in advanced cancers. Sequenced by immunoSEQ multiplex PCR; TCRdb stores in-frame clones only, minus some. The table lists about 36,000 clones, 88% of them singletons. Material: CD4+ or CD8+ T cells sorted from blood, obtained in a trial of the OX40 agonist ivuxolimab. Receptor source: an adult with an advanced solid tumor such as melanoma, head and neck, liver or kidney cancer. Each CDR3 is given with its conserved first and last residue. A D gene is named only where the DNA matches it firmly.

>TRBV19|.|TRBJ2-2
TGTGCCAGTAGTATATGGGGAGCCATTACCACCGGGGAGCTGTTTTTT
CASSIWGAITTGELFF
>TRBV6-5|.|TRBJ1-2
TGTGCCAGCAAAGAGTCGACAAGCTTCTATGGCTACACCTTC
CASKESTSFYGYTF
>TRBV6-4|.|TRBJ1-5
TGTGCCAGCAGTGAGGGAGGAGGCCAGCCCCAGCATTTT
CASSEGGGQPQHF
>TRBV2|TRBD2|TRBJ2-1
TGTGCCAGCGGGCTGGGACTAGCGGGCGATGAGCAGTTCTTC
CASGLGLAGDEQFF
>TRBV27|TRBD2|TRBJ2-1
TGTGCCAGCACCATTAGCGGGCCCTACAATGAGCAGTTCTTC
CASTISGPYNEQFF
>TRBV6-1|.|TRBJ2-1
TGTGCCAGCAGTGAAGAGGGCTACCTCGCCTACAATGAGCAGTTCTTC
CASSEEGYLAYNEQFF
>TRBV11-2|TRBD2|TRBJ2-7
TGTGCCAGCAACCACACTAGCGGGAGTACGTATGAGCAGTACTTC
CASNHTSGSTYEQYF
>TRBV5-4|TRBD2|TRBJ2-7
TGTGCCAGCAGCCAAGGACTAGCAGCCTACGAGCAGTACTTC
CASSQGLAAYEQYF
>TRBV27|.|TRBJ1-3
TGTGCCAGCAGTCCCGACCCAGGGATAGGAAACACCATATATTTT
CASSPDPGIGNTIYF
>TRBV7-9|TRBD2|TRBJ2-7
TGTGCCAGCAGCTGGGTCGGGAGGGACGGGGAGCAGTACTTC
CASSWVGRDGEQYF
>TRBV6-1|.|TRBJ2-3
TGTGCCAGCAGTGAATGGGTGGGCGCGGGCACAGATACGCAGTATTTT
CASSEWVGAGTDTQYF
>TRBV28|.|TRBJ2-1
TGTGCCAGCAGTTTGCCCAGACTATTAGCCTTCTCCTACAATGAGCAGTTCTTC
CASSLPRLLAFSYNEQFF
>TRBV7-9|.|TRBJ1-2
TGTGCCAGCAGCTTAGTCGGGGGGGCAGACTATGGCTACACCTTC
CASSLVGGADYGYTF
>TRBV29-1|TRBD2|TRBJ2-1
TGCAGCGTTCTAGCGGGAGATGTAGATGAGCAGTTCTTC
CSVLAGDVDEQFF
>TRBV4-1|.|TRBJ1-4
TGCGCCAGCAGCCCCACCGGCCCCGCAACTAATGAAAAACTGTTTTTT
CASSPTGPATNEKLFF
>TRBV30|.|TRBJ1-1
TGTGCCTGGAGTGTCCGTGGGGAAGCAACAGCTTTCTTT
CAWSVRGEATAFF